This is a list of T cell receptor beta chains from one sample in a study of early T cells in non-severe SARS-CoV-2 infection. TCRdb reprocessed the 5' RACE reads with MiXCR, giving one entry per CDR3 protein. The data contain fewer than 35,000 distinct CDR3 sequences, more than 5% of them singletons. The sample taken for sequencing was whole blood. Receptors originate from an adult who was a healthcare worker with PCR-confirmed SARS-CoV-2 infection or an uninfected control (not recorded which). The CDR3 runs from the conserved cysteine through the conserved F or W. Fields, in order: V gene, J gene, CDR3 protein.

>TRBV9|TRBJ1-3
CASSATGGNGNTIYF
>TRBV5-5|TRBJ1-1
CASSLGGLTGTEAFF
>TRBV29-1|TRBJ2-7
CSASGGTGGYEQYF
>TRBV6-5|TRBJ2-3
CASSTGQGADTQYF
>TRBV28|TRBJ2-3
CASSFAPVGQDTQYF
>TRBV14|TRBJ2-2
CASSRDRGTGELFF
>TRBV29-1|TRBJ2-7
CSVEEGGTPYF
>TRBV18|TRBJ2-7
CASSRLAEGEQYF
>TRBV12-3/TRBV12-4|TRBJ1-1
CASSLGPNTEAFF
>TRBV20-1|TRBJ2-7
CSARSVGTAEAYEQYF
>TRBV27|TRBJ2-3
CASSLQGGGARSTQYF
>TRBV5-1|TRBJ2-1
CASSGGLNGNEQFF
>TRBV12-3/TRBV12-4|TRBJ1-6
CASSSSSPLHF
>TRBV29-1|TRBJ2-3
CSVLVRTQYF
>TRBV9|TRBJ1-4
CASSVGTSLDEKLFF
>TRBV2|TRBJ1-1
CASNGQGNTEAFF
>TRBV29-1|TRBJ2-7
CSVEGIGREQYF
>TRBV5-6|TRBJ1-4
CASSLRQGNEKLFF
>TRBV5-1|TRBJ2-7
CASSPAGRGSEQYF
>TRBV15|TRBJ1-1
CATSGGGLGRTEAFF
>TRBV7-2|TRBJ1-6
CASSLGGGATSPLHF
>TRBV7-9|TRBJ1-1
CASSLKMGREAFF
>TRBV5-1|TRBJ1-1
CASSLEPGMSTEAFF
>TRBV5-5|TRBJ1-5
CASSLGDGNQPQHF
>TRBV5-4|TRBJ2-7
CASSLGGQKSYEQYF
>TRBV28|TRBJ2-2
CAAFRGGTGELFF
>TRBV28|TRBJ2-6
CASRGSSGANVLTF
>TRBV6-4|TRBJ2-1
CASSSTGSGSYNEQFF
>TRBV20-1|TRBJ1-1
CSADGKNTEAFF
>TRBV11-2|TRBJ2-2
CASSHTTSTGELFF
>TRBV28|TRBJ2-2
CAITDSYTGELFF
>TRBV20-1|TRBJ2-2
CSARGAGATGELFF
>TRBV20-1|TRBJ2-1
CSCLTSGGYNEQFF
>TRBV2|TRBJ1-5
CASNEGLGGDQPQHF
>TRBV5-1|TRBJ2-3
CASSLGATDTQYF